This TCR beta chain was identified in a study of beta chain features in type 1 diabetes. This CDR3 region has 19 residues. After removal of 0 bases from V and 4 bases from J, the junction contained 10 bases not matched to a gene. Per germline, CDR1 MGHRA and CDR2 YSYEKL. Every isolated RNA sample was fully reverse transcribed, so sequencing captured expressed TCRB transcripts. About 3.6 million reads were obtained on average from naive, central memory and regulatory T cell samples. TCRdb's copy holds only in-frame clones and misses some; the assay was immunoSEQ multiplex PCR. Among about 270,000 clones listed, roughly 14% were seen once. Only a few counts were recorded for this clone.

Sequencing used naive CD4+ T cells from blood. The chain couples TRBV4-1 to TRBJ2-5; the match to TRBD2 covers 14 bases. The source of this sequence is a woman in her thirties or forties in good health. CDR3 in DNA: TGCGCCAGCAGCCAAGATGACTGGACTAGCGGGGGGATAGGAGAGACCCAGTACTTC. Protein: CASSQDDWTSGGIGETQYF.